This T cell receptor (beta chain) was identified during a study of response to subunit inactivated influenza vaccine. Whole-study results and caveats: The authors offered the suggestion that each seasonal influenza vaccination recruits few new T cells.

A remark on this clonotype: No antigen is known for it.

One entry per CDR3 protein results from TCRdb running MiXCR on the RT-PCR reads. The sample holds around 710,000 distinct CDR3 sequences, more than 11% seen once. The CDR3 has 14 amino acids. V was clipped by 6 bases and J by 0 bases; unmatched bases: 4. The specimen was PBMCs from blood, collected around two weeks before vaccination. This receptor was identified in a man in his fifties or sixties who received an inactivated influenza vaccine. J is TRBJ2-5 and V is TRBV12-3 or TRBV12-4; the match to TRBD2 covers 7 bases. CDR3 bases: TGTGCCAGCAGCTCAGCGGGGTACCAAGAGACCCAGTACTTC. Translated: CASSSAGYQETQYF.